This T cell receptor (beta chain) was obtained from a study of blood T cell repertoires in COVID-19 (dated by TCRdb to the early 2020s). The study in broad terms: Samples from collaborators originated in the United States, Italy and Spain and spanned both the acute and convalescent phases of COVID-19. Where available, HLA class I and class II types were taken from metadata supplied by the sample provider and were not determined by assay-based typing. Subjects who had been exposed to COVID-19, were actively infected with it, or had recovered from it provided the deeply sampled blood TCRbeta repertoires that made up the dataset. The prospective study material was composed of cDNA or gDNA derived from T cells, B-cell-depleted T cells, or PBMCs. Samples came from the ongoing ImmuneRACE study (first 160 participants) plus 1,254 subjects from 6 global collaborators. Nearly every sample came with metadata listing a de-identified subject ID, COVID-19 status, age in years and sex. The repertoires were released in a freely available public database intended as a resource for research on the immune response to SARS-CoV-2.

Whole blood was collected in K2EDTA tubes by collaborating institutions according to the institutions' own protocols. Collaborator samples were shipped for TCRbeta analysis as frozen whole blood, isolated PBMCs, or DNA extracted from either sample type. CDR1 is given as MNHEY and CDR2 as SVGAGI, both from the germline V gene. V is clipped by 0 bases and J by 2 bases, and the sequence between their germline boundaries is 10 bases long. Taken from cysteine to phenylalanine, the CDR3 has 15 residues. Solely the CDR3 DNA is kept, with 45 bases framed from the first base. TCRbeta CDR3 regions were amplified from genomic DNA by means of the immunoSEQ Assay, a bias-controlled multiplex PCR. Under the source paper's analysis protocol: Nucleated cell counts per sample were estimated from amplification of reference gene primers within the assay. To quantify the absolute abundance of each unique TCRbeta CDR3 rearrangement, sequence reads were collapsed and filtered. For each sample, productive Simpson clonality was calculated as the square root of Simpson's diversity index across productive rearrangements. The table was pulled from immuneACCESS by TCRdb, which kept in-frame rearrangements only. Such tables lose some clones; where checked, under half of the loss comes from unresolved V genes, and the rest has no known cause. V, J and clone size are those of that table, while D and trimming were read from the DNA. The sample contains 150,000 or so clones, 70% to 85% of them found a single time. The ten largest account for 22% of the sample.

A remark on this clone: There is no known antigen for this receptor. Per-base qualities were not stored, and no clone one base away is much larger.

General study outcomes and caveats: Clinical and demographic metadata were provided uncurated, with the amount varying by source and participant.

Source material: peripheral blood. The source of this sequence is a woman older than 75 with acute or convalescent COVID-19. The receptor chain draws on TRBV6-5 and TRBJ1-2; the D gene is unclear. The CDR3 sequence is CASSYSELSNYGYTF. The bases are TGTGCCAGCAGTTACTCGGAGCTATCCAACTATGGCTACACCTTC.